This TCR beta chain was observed in a study of blood T cell repertoires in COVID-19. Clones were read by immunoSEQ multiplex PCR, and TCRdb kept only the in-frame ones, dropping some. The sample includes 250,000 to 400,000 clones, about 92% seen only once; the top ten take roughly 2.6%. The V gene end was trimmed by 0 bases and the J gene end by 0 bases; junction bases not matched to a gene: 5. The CDR3 runs to 17 residues. Germline loops: CDR1 LGHNA, CDR2 YNFKEQ. The sequencing sample was made of PBMCs or T cells enriched from blood (not recorded which). This clonotype originated in a man in his sixties who had recovered from COVID-19. The chain employs TRBV4-2 and TRBJ2-7; 10 positions match TRBD2. The CDR3 protein is CASSQDELAGPSYEQYF. CDR3 DNA: TGTGCCAGCAGCCAAGATGAACTAGCGGGGCCCTCCTACGAGCAGTACTTC.